In its sample, the clone carrying this T cell receptor beta chain was seen a few times. Its antigen is currently unknown. This CDR3 has 14 amino acids. V shed 4 bases and J shed 1 base, with 12 bases lying between them. Per the germline V gene, CDR1 is DFQATT and CDR2 is SNEGSKA (reference sequence). This sample is drawn from a study of identical twins. General study findings and limits: While abundant cord blood beta clonotypes carried fewer insertions, memory repertoires showed no such pattern.

TCRdb re-called the 5' RACE reads with MiXCR, one entry per CDR3 protein. The sample has a few hundred thousand distinct CDR3 sequences; less than 9% are singletons. The sample also formed part of further work on yellow fever vaccine responses in identical twins. From that paper: On the reported evidence, twins' vaccine T cell responses seemed partly convergent and partly personalized.

The receptor was isolated from a woman younger than 35 in good health. This rearrangement joins TRBV20-1 to TRBJ2-3; D gene ambiguous. Sequenced sample: memory (CD45RO+) T cells sorted from blood. CDR3 sequence reads: CSANRGYGTDTQYF. The CDR3 DNA follows: TGCAGTGCTAATCGCGGATACGGCACAGATACGCAGTATTTT.